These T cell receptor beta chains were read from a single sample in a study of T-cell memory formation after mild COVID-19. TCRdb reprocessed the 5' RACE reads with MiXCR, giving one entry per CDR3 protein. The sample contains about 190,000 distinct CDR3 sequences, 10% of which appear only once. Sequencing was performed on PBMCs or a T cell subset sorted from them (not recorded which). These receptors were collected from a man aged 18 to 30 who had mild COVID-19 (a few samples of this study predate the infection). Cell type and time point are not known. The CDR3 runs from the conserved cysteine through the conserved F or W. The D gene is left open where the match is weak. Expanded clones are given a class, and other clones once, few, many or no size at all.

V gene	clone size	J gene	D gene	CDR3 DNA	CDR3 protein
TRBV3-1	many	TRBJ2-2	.	TGTGCCAGCAGCCAATCCTTTAACGGGGAGCTGTTTTTT	CASSQSFNGELFF
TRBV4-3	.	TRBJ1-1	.	TGCGCCAGCAGCCGACGCGTCCTCATGAACACTGAAGCTTTCTTT	CASSRRVLMNTEAFF
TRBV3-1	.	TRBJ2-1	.	TGTGCCAGCAGCCATAGTCTCCGGGGGAACAATGAGCAGTTCTTC	CASSHSLRGNNEQFF
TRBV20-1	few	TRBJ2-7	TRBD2	TGCAGTGCTTATCGGGGGGGGTACTCCTACGAGCAGTACTTC	CSAYRGGYSYEQYF
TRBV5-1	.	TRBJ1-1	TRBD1	TGCGCCAGCAGCGTGGACAGGGGGAGGAATACTGAAGCTTTCTTT	CASSVDRGRNTEAFF
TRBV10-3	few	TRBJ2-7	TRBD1	TGTGCCATCAGCCGGGACAGGGACTCTACGGGGCAGTACTTC	CAISRDRDSTGQYF
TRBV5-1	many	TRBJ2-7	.	TGCGCCAGCAGCTTGGATATCTACGAGCAGTACTTC	CASSLDIYEQYF
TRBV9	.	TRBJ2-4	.	TGTGCCAGCAGCGTAGGTGGCGTACCTATAGCCAAAAACATTCAGTACTTC	CASSVGGVPIAKNIQYF
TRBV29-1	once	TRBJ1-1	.	TGCAGCGTTGAGCCGGCGGCAGCTTTCTTT	CSVEPAAAFF
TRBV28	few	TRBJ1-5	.	TGTGCCAGCAGTTCCACAGGATTAGGACAGCCCCAGCATTTT	CASSSTGLGQPQHF
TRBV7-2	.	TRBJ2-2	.	TGTGCCAGCAGCTTACAGGCTGCGATGAACACCGGGGAGCTGTTTTTT	CASSLQAAMNTGELFF
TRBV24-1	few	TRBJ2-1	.	TGTGCCACCAGTGACCCCCGGCGTGACAATGAGCAGTTCTTC	CATSDPRRDNEQFF
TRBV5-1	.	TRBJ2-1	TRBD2	TGCGCCAGCAGCGCCAGCGGGGGCAACAATGAGCAGTTCTTC	CASSASGGNNEQFF
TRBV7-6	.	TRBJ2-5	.	TGTGCCAGCAGCATCCTCGGGGGGCCGGGCTTAGAGACCCAGTACTTC	CASSILGGPGLETQYF
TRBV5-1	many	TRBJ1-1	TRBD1	TGCGCCAGCAGCTTGGGACAGGGTGAAGCTTTCTTT	CASSLGQGEAFF
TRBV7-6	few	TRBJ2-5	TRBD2	TGTGCCAGCAGCTTTCCCATCAGGGGCGGGGGGGCCTTCGGAACCCAGTACTTC	CASSFPIRGGGAFGTQYF
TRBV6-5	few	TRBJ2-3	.	TGTGCCAGCAGTTTCGTGGTCAGTTCCACAGATACGCAGTATTTT	CASSFVVSSTDTQYF
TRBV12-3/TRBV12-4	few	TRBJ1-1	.	TGTGCCAGCAGGGAGGGGAGAACTGAAGCTTTCTTT	CASREGRTEAFF
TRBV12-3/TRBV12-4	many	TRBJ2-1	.	TGTGCCAGCAGAACTAAAGACGTCAATGAGCAGTTCTTC	CASRTKDVNEQFF
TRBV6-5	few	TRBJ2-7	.	TGTGCCAGCACCCCCCCAGGGCGCCCCGAGCAGTACTTC	CASTPPGRPEQYF
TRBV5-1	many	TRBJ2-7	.	TGCGCCAGCAGCGGAACAGGGTTGAAGTCCTACGAGCAGTACTTC	CASSGTGLKSYEQYF
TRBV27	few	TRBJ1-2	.	TGTGCCAGCAGTTTACGGGGAGGGAATGGCTACACCTTC	CASSLRGGNGYTF
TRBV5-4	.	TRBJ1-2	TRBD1	TGTGCCAGCAGCCCCGGACAGGGGTCGTTCTATGGCTACACCTTC	CASSPGQGSFYGYTF
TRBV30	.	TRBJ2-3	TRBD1	TGTGCCTGGTTCAGCGTGGGACAGGGGGCATCAGATACGCAGTATTTT	CAWFSVGQGASDTQYF
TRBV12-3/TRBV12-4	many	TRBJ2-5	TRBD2	TGTGCCAGCAGTCCAGGACTAGCGGAAGAGACCCAGTACTTC	CASSPGLAEETQYF
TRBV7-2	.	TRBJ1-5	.	TGTGCCAGCAGCTTTGCCGGGAAGCCCCAGCATTTT	CASSFAGKPQHF
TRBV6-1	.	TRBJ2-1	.	TGTGCCAGCACTCGGGATCCACTGGGTGAGCAGTTCTTC	CASTRDPLGEQFF
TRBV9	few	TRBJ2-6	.	TGTGCCAGCAGCGCTAGATTTAGCTCTGGGGCCAACGTCCTGACTTTC	CASSARFSSGANVLTF
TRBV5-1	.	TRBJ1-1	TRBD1	TGCGCCAGCAGCTTAGTAAGGACAGGACTCACTGAAGCTTTCTTT	CASSLVRTGLTEAFF
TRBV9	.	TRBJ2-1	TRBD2	TGTGCCAGCAGCGGAGGTAGCGGGGGGGCGATCGATGAGCAGTTCTTC	CASSGGSGGAIDEQFF
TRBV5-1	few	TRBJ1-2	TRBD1	TGCGCCAGCAGCTTGTCAGGGACAGGGTACGATGGCTACACCTTC	CASSLSGTGYDGYTF
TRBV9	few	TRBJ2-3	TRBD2	TGTGCCAGCAGCAAGGGACTAGCGGGGGTCTTGGATACGCAGTATTTT	CASSKGLAGVLDTQYF
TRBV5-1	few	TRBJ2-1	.	TGCGCCAGCAGCTTGTCACAGGGCTCTAATGAGCAGTTCTTC	CASSLSQGSNEQFF
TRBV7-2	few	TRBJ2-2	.	TGTGCCAGCAGCAGGGACCCCACGAACACCGGGGAGCTGTTTTTT	CASSRDPTNTGELFF
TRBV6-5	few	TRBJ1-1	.	TGTGCCAGCAGCGTACAGGATGTGTCAGTCTTGGGCACTGAAGCTTTCTTT	CASSVQDVSVLGTEAFF
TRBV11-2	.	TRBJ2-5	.	TGTGCCAGCAGCCTTACCAGCCCGCAAGAGACCCAGTACTTC	CASSLTSPQETQYF
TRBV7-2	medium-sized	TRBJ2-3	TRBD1	TGTGCCAGCAGCCCGGACAGGAACACAGATACGCAGTATTTT	CASSPDRNTDTQYF